A single sample is the source of the 9 T cell receptor beta chains below, sequenced in a study of CD8 T cells in ankylosing spondylitis. Findings of the study overall: About 8 highly homologous variants made up a TCR beta motif, and this motif appeared characteristic of ankylosing spondylitis blood.

What these receptors recognize is not known. TCRdb processed the 5' RACE reads anew with MiXCR; each CDR3 protein has one entry. The sample has more than 650,000 distinct CDR3 sequences, around 11% seen once. The sample taken for sequencing was blood, either unsorted or a sorted T cell fraction (not recorded which). Receptor source: a male donor with ankylosing spondylitis.

The V call is TRBV4-2, the J call TRBJ1-4; D is unresolved. Trimming stripped 1 base from V and 6 bases from J, with 12 bases between. CDR1 is LGHNA, CDR2 YNFKEQ, per germline. This CDR3 has 15 amino acids. CDR3 in DNA: TGTGCCAGCAGCCAAGCCCTCGTAGGGCATGAAAAACTGTTTTTT. Translation: CASSQALVGHEKLFF.

This rearrangement joins TRBV11-2 to TRBJ2-3, with TRBD2 identical over 9 bases. V shed 3 bases and J 0 bases; nucleotides not matched to a gene: 4. Per the germline V gene, CDR1 is SGHAT and CDR2 is FQNNGV. The CDR3 sequence is 16 residues long. CDR3 in DNA: TGTGCCAGCAGCTTCGGACTAGCGCTTAGCACAGATACGCAGTATTTT. Its protein is CASSFGLALSTDTQYF.

This clonotype appeared a few times. The rearrangement links TRBV12-3 or TRBV12-4 to TRBJ1-6, with 7 bases lining up with TRBD1. V was pared by 4 bases and J by 9 bases, with 9 bases of the junction left unmatched. This CDR3 region has 15 residues. Written as DNA, the CDR3 is TGTGCCAGCAGTTCGAAGACAGGGTCGGTTTCACCCCTCCACTTT. As protein: CASSSKTGSVSPLHF.

This clonotype was found a few times. The J gene is TRBJ1-1, the V gene TRBV7-2; 9 bases agree with TRBD1. Germline V gene sequence: CDR1 SGHTA, CDR2 FQGNSA. The CDR3 loop spans 15 amino acids. J lost 7 bases, V lost 1 base, and 7 bases had no gene match. The CDR3 sequence is CASSLVGTGYGEAFF. The CDR3 DNA reads as TGTGCCAGCAGCTTAGTTGGGACAGGGTACGGTGAAGCTTTCTTT.

The chain combines TRBV18 with TRBJ2-3; D uncertain. Germline V gene sequence: CDR1 KGHSH, CDR2 LQKENI. V shed 2 bases and J shed 2 bases, with 8 bases lying between them. The CDR3 is made up of 14 amino acids. The CDR3 sequence is CASSPTRYTDTQYF. The CDR3 bases are TGTGCCAGCTCACCAACCAGATACACAGATACGCAGTATTTT.

This clonotype was detected a few times. The chain employs TRBV7-2 and TRBJ1-2, with 9 bases identical to TRBD1. The V gene's germline CDR1 is SGHTA and CDR2 FQGNSA. The junction had 4 bases not matched to a gene; V was cut back by 4 bases and J by 1 base. The CDR3 runs to 15 residues. The chain's CDR3 is CASSWGQGLNYGYTF. CDR3 DNA sequence: TGTGCCAGCAGCTGGGGACAGGGCCTTAACTATGGCTACACCTTC.

This clonotype was picked up many times. Germline and junction disagree at one end, which may indicate a read error. V usage is TRBV18 and J usage is TRBJ2-1; TRBD2 aligns across 8 bases. Germline V lookup: CDR1 KGHSH, CDR2 LQKENI. This CDR3 contains 14 residues. The CDR3 coding sequence is TGCGCCAGCAGCCCCGGGGGGGTCTACAATGAGCAGTTCTTC. Protein product: CASSPGGVYNEQFF.

The rearrangement links TRBV7-2 to TRBJ2-1; D is perhaps TRBD2 (5 bases). Between the trimmed V and J ends, which lost 5 bases and 9 bases, there was a span of 23 bases. The CDR3 has 16 amino acids. Germline V gene sequence: CDR1 SGHTA, CDR2 FQGNSA. Here the CDR3 DNA reads TGTGCCAGCAGCCCGCGGGTCCTTCCGAAATCTCGTGAGCAGTTCTTC. Residues: CASSPRVLPKSREQFF.

In its sample, this clonotype was seen many times. One end of the junction is discordant with germline, which a read error may explain. The chain's CDR3 is CSVEEDRWNGYTF. The CDR3 coding sequence is TGCAGCGTTGAAGAGGACCGTTGGAATGGCTACACTTTC. The chain uses TRBV29-1 and TRBJ1-2; no firm D call. This CDR3 spans 13 amino acids. CDR1 and CDR2 from the germline V gene are SQVTM and ANQGSEA.